This entry lists 31 T cell receptor beta chains sequenced from one sample in a study of shared clonotypes between healthy human individuals. This table comes from immunoSEQ multiplex PCR, and its TCRdb copy is limited to in-frame clones, with some not included. The sample consists of some 1 million clones, around four fifths of them appearing once. The sequenced material came from memory CD4+ T cells sorted from blood. The subset denotes: CD45RA-negative fraction. These receptors were collected from a man aged 18 to 30 in good health.

A word on this clone: The same CDR3 also results from other DNA sequences found in this sample. V is TRBV6-1 and J is TRBJ2-3; no definite D call. CDR3 length: 12 residues. The V gene's germline CDR1 is MNHNS and CDR2 SASEGT. Trimming left V 1 base short and J 6 bases short, with 5 bases between. The CDR3 reads CASSEVGDTQYF. The CDR3 region has the DNA TGTGCCAGCAGTGAAGTAGGGGATACGCAGTATTTT.

This clone was seen just once. This chain connects TRBV7-9 to TRBJ2-1; 11 bases fit TRBD2. Germline V CDR1 and CDR2: SEHNR, FQNEAQ (reference sequence). This CDR3 contains 13 residues. Trimming at V came to 3 bases and at J to 10 bases, leaving 2 bases not matched to a gene. The CDR3 nucleotides are TGTGCCAGCAGCTTCACTAGCGGGAGCGAGCAGTTCTTC. Translated: CASSFTSGSEQFF.

This clone appeared a few times. The chain links TRBV4-1 to TRBJ2-3; weak D call: TRBD1 (6 bases). In germline, CDR1 is MGHRA, CDR2 YSYEKL. The CDR3 extends over 17 amino acids. The V end was cut by 0 bases, the J end by 2 bases, with 15 bases between. The CDR3 DNA is TGCGCCAGCAGCCAAGATATGTGGACAGACACCACAGATACGCAGTATTTT. It codes for CASSQDMWTDTTDTQYF.

The chain has TRBV6-1 and TRBJ2-1; a possible D gene is TRBD1 (6 bases). Trimming shortened V by 7 bases and J by 2 bases, and 15 bases separated the two germline ends. From germline, CDR1 is MNHNS and CDR2 SASEGT. The CDR3 loop spans 15 amino acids. The CDR3, as DNA: TGTGCCAGCACTCCAGGGGTAACTACCTACAATGAGCAGTTCTTC. Protein sequence: CASTPGVTTYNEQFF.

This chain's CDR3 is CASSSQPSGGGKEKLFF. CDR3 DNA sequence: TGTGCCAGCAGCTCGCAGCCCTCGGGGGGGGGAAAGGAAAAACTGTTTTTT. The genes are TRBV7-2 and TRBJ1-4; D perhaps matches TRBD1 (5 bases). V gave up 4 bases and J gave up 8 bases, with 23 bases separating them. CDR3 length: 17 amino acids. Per germline, CDR1 SGHTA and CDR2 FQGNSA.

This chain's CDR3 is CASSRPGTGGLMNTEAFF. CDR3 in DNA: TGTGCCAGCAGTCGACCCGGGACAGGGGGCCTTATGAACACTGAAGCTTTCTTT. This chain links TRBV7-9 with TRBJ1-1, with 12 bases matching TRBD1. The CDR3 has 18 amino acids. CDR1 and CDR2 from the germline V gene are SEHNR and FQNEAQ (reference sequence). Trimming removed 6 bases from V and 0 bases from J; junction bases left unmatched: 11.

To note about this clone: A much larger clone differs from this one at a single base, so this may be a read error. Different DNA sequences within this sample yield the same CDR3. This rearrangement joins TRBV7-2 to TRBJ2-7; D is ambiguous. The CDR3 runs to 11 residues. Germline V lookup: CDR1 SGHTA, CDR2 FQGNSA. V was pared by 4 bases and J by 3 bases, with 4 bases between. This chain's CDR3 is CASSSHYEQYF. Here the CDR3 DNA reads TGTGCCAGCAGCTCCCACTACGAGCAGTACTTC.

The genes are TRBV7-2 and TRBJ2-3; 8 bases match TRBD1. In germline, CDR1 is SGHTA, CDR2 FQGNSA. This CDR3 region has 15 residues. V trimming: 6 bases; J trimming: 2 bases; junction bases outside the gene matches: 7. The CDR3 nucleotides read TGTGCCAGCAGTAGGACAGGGTTTGACACAGATACGCAGTATTTT. It specifies CASSRTGFDTDTQYF.

At least ten counts were recorded for this clone. Different DNA sequences within this sample yield the same CDR3. CDR3 coding DNA: TGTGCCTGGAGTGTCGCGGGGGGATACGAGCAGTACTTC. The encoded protein is CAWSVAGGYEQYF. The chain links TRBV30 to TRBJ2-7, with 8 bases aligning to TRBD2. The ends lost 0 bases at V and 4 bases at J; junction bases unmatched: 2. Germline V lookup: CDR1 GTSNPN, CDR2 SVGIG (reference sequence). The CDR3 runs 13 residues.

This clone occurred a few times. The chain couples TRBV18 to TRBJ2-7; no reliable D call. The germline V and J ends were trimmed by 3 bases and 3 bases, with 12 bases remaining between them. In germline, CDR1 is KGHSH, CDR2 LQKENI. The CDR3 sequence is 14 residues long. In nucleotides, the CDR3 is TGTGCCAGCTCACCTGGGGTCGAGAACTACGAGCAGTACTTC. Its protein is CASSPGVENYEQYF. The full variable domain, completed using reference TRBV18 and TRBJ2-7, is NAGVMQNPRHLVRRRGQEARLRCSPMKGHSHVYWYRQLPEEGLKFMVYLQKENIIDESGMPKERFSAEFPKEGPSILRIQQVVRGDSAAYFCASSPGVENYEQYFGPGTRLTVT.

This clone came up many times. This sequence joins TRBV5-6 and TRBJ1-6; no firm D call. V lost 4 bases and J 5 bases, leaving 10 bases between the germline ends. CDR1 is SGHDT, CDR2 YYEEEE, per germline. The CDR3 spans 14 residues. The CDR3 loop is CASSRTDHNSPLHF. CDR3 in DNA: TGTGCCAGCAGCCGTACAGATCATAATTCACCCCTCCACTTT.

The count of this clone is one. This chain links TRBV19 with TRBJ1-6; D uncertain. Looked up from germline, CDR1 is LNHDA and CDR2 is SQIVND (reference sequence). Between the trimmed V and J ends, which lost 4 bases and 3 bases, there was a span of 10 bases. The CDR3 is made up of 15 amino acids. The CDR3 sequence: CASSTDRSYNSPLHF. In DNA, the CDR3 is TGTGCCAGTAGTACCGACCGAAGCTATAATTCACCCCTCCACTTT.

This chain connects TRBV4-1 to TRBJ2-3, with 9 bases that match TRBD2. The germline V gene has CDR1 MGHRA and CDR2 YSYEKL. V trimming: 4 bases; J trimming: 1 base; junction bases outside the gene matches: 6. The CDR3 sequence is 16 residues long. The CDR3 loop is CASSPTASGGTDTQYF. DNA for the CDR3: TGCGCCAGCAGCCCGACCGCTAGCGGGGGCACAGATACGCAGTATTTT.

The rearrangement links TRBV27 to TRBJ2-6; 9 bases are a match to TRBD1. Germline V gene sequence: CDR1 MNHEY, CDR2 SMNVEV (reference sequence). CDR3 length equals 15 residues. V lost 6 bases, J lost 5 bases, and 5 bases stayed unmatched. CDR3 amino acids: CASRDRGWRANVLTF. CDR3 nucleotides: TGTGCCAGCAGGGACAGGGGCTGGAGGGCCAACGTCCTGACTTTC.

V usage is TRBV4-2 and J usage is TRBJ1-2, with 7 bases that match TRBD1. The CDR3 extends over 18 amino acids. Trimming removed 1 base from V and 11 bases from J; junction bases left unmatched: 22. The germline gives CDR1 LGHNA, CDR2 YNFKEQ. The CDR3 sequence is CASSQGPTGALTLRGYTF. CDR3 DNA: TGTGCCAGCAGCCAAGGACCAACAGGGGCGCTAACCCTCCGCGGATACACCTTC.

The chain uses TRBV19 and TRBJ2-3; 10 positions agree with TRBD1. The CDR3 is 15 residues long. V lost 6 bases to trimming and J lost 1 base; unmatched junction nucleotides: 4. Germline V CDR1 and CDR2: LNHDA, SQIVND (reference sequence). CDR3 protein: CASRQDRGRTDTQYF. The CDR3 nucleotides read TGTGCCAGTAGACAAGACAGGGGGCGCACAGATACGCAGTATTTT.

The V and J genes are TRBV15 and TRBJ2-1, with no clear D. There are 13 residues in the CDR3. Trimming shortened V by 3 bases and J by 3 bases, and 6 bases separated the two germline ends. Germline V gene sequence: CDR1 LNHNV, CDR2 YYDKDF (reference sequence). CDR3 DNA: TGTGCCACCAGCAGTCCCGGCTACAATGAGCAGTTCTTC. This codes for CATSSPGYNEQFF.

The chain uses TRBV6-4 and TRBJ1-1; 10 bases align to TRBD1. With V trimmed by 4 bases and J by 2 bases, 7 bases remained unmatched. The CDR3 has 16 amino acids. CDR1 and CDR2 (germline): MRHNA, SNTAGT. As DNA, the CDR3 is TGTGCCAGCAGTGCTCTGACAGGGGGCGCTAACACTGAAGCTTTCTTT. Its translation is CASSALTGGANTEAFF.

V is TRBV5-1 and J is TRBJ2-3, with D unclear. Deletions cut 4 bases from V and 0 bases from J, with 6 bases between. This CDR3 spans 13 amino acids. Germline V gene sequence: CDR1 SGHRS, CDR2 YFSETQ. DNA for the CDR3: TGCGCCAGCAGCGTAGGGAGCACAGATACGCAGTATTTT. It codes for CASSVGSTDTQYF.

This sequence joins TRBV9 and TRBJ2-5; 12 bases map to TRBD2. This CDR3 region has 15 residues. From germline, CDR1 is SGDLS and CDR2 YYNGEE. V lost 4 bases to trimming and J lost 4 bases; unmatched junction nucleotides: 5. The CDR3: CASSTGLAGSETQYF. The CDR3, as DNA: TGTGCCAGCAGCACCGGACTAGCGGGATCAGAGACCCAGTACTTC.

V gene TRBV9 combines with J gene TRBJ1-4; 7 bases align to TRBD1. Trimming at V came to 0 bases and at J to 7 bases, leaving 6 bases not matched to a gene. This CDR3 has 15 residues. Germline loops: CDR1 SGDLS, CDR2 YYNGEE. CDR3 nucleotide sequence: TGTGCCAGCAGCGTAGATGAGGGGGCAGGTGAAAAACTGTTTTTT. It codes for CASSVDEGAGEKLFF.

This clone has a handful of counts. This chain links TRBV5-1 with TRBJ2-2; 9 bases agree with TRBD1. The CDR3 runs 15 residues. Losses at the gene ends were 4 bases for V and 5 bases for J; bases not matched to a gene: 6. From germline, CDR1 is SGHRS and CDR2 YFSETQ. CDR3 nucleotides: TGCGCCAGCAGCATTACCGGGACAGGGACCGGGGAGCTGTTTTTT. This gives the protein CASSITGTGTGELFF.

This clone has a single count. The V gene is TRBV10-3, the J gene TRBJ2-6, with 7 nucleotides matching TRBD2. The CDR3 is 17 amino acids. Unmatched junction bases numbered 2, after V lost 0 bases and J lost 0 bases. Germline assignment: CDR1 ENHRY and CDR2 SYGVKD. CDR3 residues: CAISESGGSSGANVLTF. As DNA, the CDR3 is TGTGCCATCAGTGAGTCGGGGGGGAGCTCTGGGGCCAACGTCCTGACTTTC.

Concerning this clone: Different DNA sequences within this sample yield the same CDR3. The chain employs TRBV25-1 and TRBJ2-7; weak D call: TRBD2 (5 bases). Germline CDR1 and CDR2: MGHDK and SYGVNS. V lost 1 base and J lost 1, with 8 bases in between. This CDR3 comprises 14 residues. Here the CDR3 reads CASSESGGSYEQYF. The CDR3 region has the DNA TGTGCCAGCAGTGAATCCGGAGGATCCTACGAGCAGTACTTC.

Worth noting for this clone: This is likely an artifact of a read error, given a far larger clone one base away. The chain uses TRBV9 and TRBJ2-3; 11 bases fit TRBD2. CDR3 size: 15 residues. Germline V CDR1 and CDR2: SGDLS, YYNGEE. V gave up 3 bases and J gave up 2 bases; unmatched junction bases: 2. The CDR3 region is CASSAGLAATDTQYF. The CDR3 DNA reads TGTGCCAGCAGCGCGGGACTAGCGGCCACAGATACGCAGTATTTT.

The chain employs TRBV15 and TRBJ2-7; 7 nucleotides line up with TRBD2. Looked up from germline, CDR1 is LNHNV and CDR2 is YYDKDF (reference sequence). CDR3 length: 14 amino acids. With 5 bases clipped from V and 3 bases from J, the junction kept 7 bases outside the gene matches. The CDR3 is CATSQGGPRYEQYF. The DNA of the CDR3 is TGTGCCACCAGCCAGGGAGGGCCGCGCTACGAGCAGTACTTC.

The chain joins TRBV6-1 to TRBJ2-7; D may match TRBD1 or TRBD2 (5 bases each). CDR3 length equals 12 residues. Trimming removed 6 bases at V and 7 bases at J, with 13 bases between. The V gene's germline CDR1 is MNHNS and CDR2 SASEGT. CDR3 coding DNA: TGTGCCAGCAGGCAGGGTTGGGGGGAGCAGTACTTC. This gives the protein CASRQGWGEQYF.

The chain is built from TRBV28 and TRBJ1-1, with a possible D match to TRBD1 (6 bases). Germline V gives CDR1 MDHEN, CDR2 SYDVKM. This CDR3 contains 17 residues. Trimming left V 8 bases short and J 5 bases short, with 27 bases between. Here the CDR3 reads CASPKTSPEQGLTEAFF. The CDR3 DNA reads as TGTGCCAGCCCTAAGACCTCCCCGGAACAGGGTCTTACTGAAGCTTTCTTT.

The genes are TRBV14 and TRBJ2-1; TRBD1 matches at 8 bases. This CDR3 spans 17 amino acids. Germline V CDR1 and CDR2: SGHDN, FVKESK. V shed 0 bases and J 15 bases; nucleotides not matched to a gene: 19. The CDR3 nucleotides are TGTGCCAGCAGCCAAGACCGGACAGGGCTAAAACCGGATCGGTGGTTCTTC. Translated: CASSQDRTGLKPDRWFF.

About this clone itself: Different DNA sequences within this sample yield the same CDR3. The chain has TRBV6-1 and TRBJ1-4, with TRBD1 as a possible D gene (5 bases). Germline CDR1 and CDR2: MNHNS and SASEGT. The CDR3 runs 14 residues. V was pared by 2 bases and J by 2 bases, with 6 bases between. CDR3 amino acids: CASSERGTNEKLFF. CDR3 bases: TGTGCCAGCAGTGAACGGGGGACTAATGAAAAACTGTTTTTT.

The chain is built from TRBV7-6 and TRBJ2-1; D may correspond to TRBD1 or TRBD2 (6 bases each). Trimming left V 5 bases short and J 7 bases short, with 15 bases between. The CDR3 extends over 14 amino acids. CDR1 and CDR2 from the germline V gene are SGHVS and FNYEAQ. CDR3 loop: CASSQLEGGNEQFF. The CDR3 DNA reads TGTGCCAGCAGCCAGCTCGAAGGGGGGAATGAGCAGTTCTTC. The full variable domain, rest sourced from reference TRBV7-6 and TRBJ2-1, is GAGVSQSPRYKVTKRGQDVALRCDPISGHVSLYWYRQALGQGPEFLTYFNYEAQQDKSGLPNDRFSAERPEGSISTLTIQRTEQRDSAMYRCASSQLEGGNEQFFGPGTRLTVL.